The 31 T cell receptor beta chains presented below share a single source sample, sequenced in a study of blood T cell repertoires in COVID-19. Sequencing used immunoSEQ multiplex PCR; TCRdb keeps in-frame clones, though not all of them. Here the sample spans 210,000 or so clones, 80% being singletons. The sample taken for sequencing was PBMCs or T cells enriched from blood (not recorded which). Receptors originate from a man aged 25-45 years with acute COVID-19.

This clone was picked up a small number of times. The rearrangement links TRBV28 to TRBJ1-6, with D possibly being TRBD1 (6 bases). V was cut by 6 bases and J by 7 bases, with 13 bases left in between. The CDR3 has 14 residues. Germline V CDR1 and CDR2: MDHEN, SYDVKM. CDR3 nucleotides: TGTGCCAGCAGCGCGGGGGGCGGGAATTCACCCCTCCACTTT. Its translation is CASSAGGGNSPLHF.

As DNA, the CDR3 is TGTGCCAGTAGTAGCCGGGACAGGGGTTGGGACACAGATACGCAGTATTTT. Its translation: CASSSRDRGWDTDTQYF. This rearrangement joins TRBV19 to TRBJ2-3; 10 bases are a match to TRBD1. The CDR3 length is 17 residues. Germline lookup yields CDR1 LNHDA and CDR2 SQIVND (reference sequence). The V and J ends lost 4 bases and 2 bases, in that order; junction bases with no gene match: 9.

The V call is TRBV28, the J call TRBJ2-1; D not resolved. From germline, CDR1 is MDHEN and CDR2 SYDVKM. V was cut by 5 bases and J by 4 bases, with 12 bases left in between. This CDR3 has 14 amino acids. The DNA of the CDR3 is TGTGCCAGCAGTCCCTTCGGTGATTACAATGAGCAGTTCTTC. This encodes CASSPFGDYNEQFF.

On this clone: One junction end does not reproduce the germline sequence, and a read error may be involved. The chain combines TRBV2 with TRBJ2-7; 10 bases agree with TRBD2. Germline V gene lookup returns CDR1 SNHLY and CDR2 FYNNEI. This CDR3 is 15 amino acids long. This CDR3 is CASSEFRGSGGLKNF. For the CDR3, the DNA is TGTGCCAGCAGTGAATTTCGGGGTAGCGGGGGGCTCAAGAACTTC. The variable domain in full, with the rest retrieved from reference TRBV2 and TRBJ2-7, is EPEVTQTPSHQVTQMGQEVILRCVPISNHLYFYWYRQILGQKVEFLVSFYNNEISEKSEIFDDQFSVERPDGSNFTLKIRSTKLEDSAMYFCASSEFRGSGGLKNFGPGTRLTVT.

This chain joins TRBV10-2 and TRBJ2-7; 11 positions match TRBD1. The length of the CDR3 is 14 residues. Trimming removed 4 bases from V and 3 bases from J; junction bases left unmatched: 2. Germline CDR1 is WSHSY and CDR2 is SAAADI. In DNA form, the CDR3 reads TGCGCCAGCAGTGCCGGGACAGGGGGCTACGAGCAGTACTTC. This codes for CASSAGTGGYEQYF.

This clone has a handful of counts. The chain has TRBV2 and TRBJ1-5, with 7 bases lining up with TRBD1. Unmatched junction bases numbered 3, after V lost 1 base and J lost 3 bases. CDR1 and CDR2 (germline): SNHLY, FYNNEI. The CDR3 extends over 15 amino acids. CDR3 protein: CASSEGRGYNQPQHF. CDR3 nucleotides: TGTGCCAGCAGTGAAGGCAGGGGGTACAATCAGCCCCAGCATTTT.

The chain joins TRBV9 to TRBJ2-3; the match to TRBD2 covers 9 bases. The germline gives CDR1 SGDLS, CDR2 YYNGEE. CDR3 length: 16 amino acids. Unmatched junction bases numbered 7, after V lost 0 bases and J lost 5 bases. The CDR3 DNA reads TGTGCCAGCAGCGTAGCGGCGGGGGGGCCTGGAGATACGCAGTATTTT. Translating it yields CASSVAAGGPGDTQYF.

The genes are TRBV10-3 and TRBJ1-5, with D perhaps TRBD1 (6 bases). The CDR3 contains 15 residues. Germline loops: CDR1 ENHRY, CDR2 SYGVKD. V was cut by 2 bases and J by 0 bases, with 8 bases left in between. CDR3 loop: CAISEQGNSNQPQHF. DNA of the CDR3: TGTGCCATCAGTGAGCAGGGGAATAGCAATCAGCCCCAGCATTTT.

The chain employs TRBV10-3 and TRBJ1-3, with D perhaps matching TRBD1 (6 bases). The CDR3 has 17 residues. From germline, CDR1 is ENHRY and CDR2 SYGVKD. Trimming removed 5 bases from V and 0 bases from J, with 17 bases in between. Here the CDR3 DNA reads TGTGCCATCAGTACAGGGAGCCAGAAACTCTCTGGAAACACCATATATTTT. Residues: CAISTGSQKLSGNTIYF.

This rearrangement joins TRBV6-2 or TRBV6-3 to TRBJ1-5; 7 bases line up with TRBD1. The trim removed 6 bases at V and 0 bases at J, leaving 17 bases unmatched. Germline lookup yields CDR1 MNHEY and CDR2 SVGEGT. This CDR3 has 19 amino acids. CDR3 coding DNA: TGTGCCAGCAGCAAACCGGGACAGTCGACCAATTATAGCAATCAGCCCCAGCATTTT. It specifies CASSKPGQSTNYSNQPQHF.

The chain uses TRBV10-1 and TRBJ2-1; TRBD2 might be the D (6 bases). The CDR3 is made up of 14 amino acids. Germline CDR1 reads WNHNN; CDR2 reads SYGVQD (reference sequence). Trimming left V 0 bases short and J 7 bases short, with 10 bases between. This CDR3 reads CASSESGGLNEQFF. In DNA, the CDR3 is TGCGCCAGCAGTGAGTCTGGGGGGTTAAATGAGCAGTTCTTC.

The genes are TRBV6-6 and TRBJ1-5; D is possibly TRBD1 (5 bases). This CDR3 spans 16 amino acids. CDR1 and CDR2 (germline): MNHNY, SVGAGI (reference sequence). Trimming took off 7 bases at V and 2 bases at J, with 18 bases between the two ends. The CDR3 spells CASTFRRVEGNQPQHF. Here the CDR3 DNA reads TGTGCCAGCACCTTTCGCAGGGTAGAGGGCAATCAGCCCCAGCATTTT.

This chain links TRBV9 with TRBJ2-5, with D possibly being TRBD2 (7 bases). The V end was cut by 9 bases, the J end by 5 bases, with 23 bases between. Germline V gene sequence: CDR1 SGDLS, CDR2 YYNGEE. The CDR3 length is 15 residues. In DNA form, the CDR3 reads TGTGCCACGTCAAAGGGGGGGGCCAAATCGGAGACCCAGTACTTC. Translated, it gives CATSKGGAKSETQYF.

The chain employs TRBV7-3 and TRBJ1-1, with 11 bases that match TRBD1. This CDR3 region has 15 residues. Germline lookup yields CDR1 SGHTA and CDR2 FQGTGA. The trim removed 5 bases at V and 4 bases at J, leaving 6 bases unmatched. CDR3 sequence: CASSVDRGQGTEAFF. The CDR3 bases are TGTGCCAGCAGCGTGGACAGGGGGCAAGGCACTGAAGCTTTCTTT.

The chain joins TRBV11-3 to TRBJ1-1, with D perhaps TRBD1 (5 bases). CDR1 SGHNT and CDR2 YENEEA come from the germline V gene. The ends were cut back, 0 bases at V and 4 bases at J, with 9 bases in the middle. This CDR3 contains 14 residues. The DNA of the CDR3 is TGTGCCAGCAGCTTAGATGGGGCGTCCACTGAAGCTTTCTTT. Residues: CASSLDGASTEAFF. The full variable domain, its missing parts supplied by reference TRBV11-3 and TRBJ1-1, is EAGVVQSPRYKIIEKKQPVAFWCNPISGHNTLYWYLQNLGQGPELLIRYENEEAVDDSQLPKDRFSAERLKGVDSTLKIQPAELGDSAVYLCASSLDGASTEAFFGQGTRLTVV.

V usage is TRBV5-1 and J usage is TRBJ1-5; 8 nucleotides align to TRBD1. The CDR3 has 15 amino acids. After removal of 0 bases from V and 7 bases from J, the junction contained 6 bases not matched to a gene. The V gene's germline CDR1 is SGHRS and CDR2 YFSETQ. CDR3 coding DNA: TGCGCCAGCAGCTTGGGGACAGGGTTTAGCCAGCCCCAGCATTTT. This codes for CASSLGTGFSQPQHF.

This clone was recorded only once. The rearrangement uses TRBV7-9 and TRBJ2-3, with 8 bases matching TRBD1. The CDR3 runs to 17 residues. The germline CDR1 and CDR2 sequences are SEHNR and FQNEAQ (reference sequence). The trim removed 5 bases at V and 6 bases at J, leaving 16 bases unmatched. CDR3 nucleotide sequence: TGTGCCAGCAGCCACCTAAGGACAGGGTTAATCCCGGATACGCAGTATTTT. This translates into CASSHLRTGLIPDTQYF.

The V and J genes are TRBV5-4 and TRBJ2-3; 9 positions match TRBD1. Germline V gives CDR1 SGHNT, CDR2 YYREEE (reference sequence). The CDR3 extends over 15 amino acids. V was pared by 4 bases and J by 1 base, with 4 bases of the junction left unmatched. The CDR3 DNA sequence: TGTGCCAGCAGCGGCTGGACAGGGGGCACAGATACGCAGTATTTT. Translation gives CASSGWTGGTDTQYF.

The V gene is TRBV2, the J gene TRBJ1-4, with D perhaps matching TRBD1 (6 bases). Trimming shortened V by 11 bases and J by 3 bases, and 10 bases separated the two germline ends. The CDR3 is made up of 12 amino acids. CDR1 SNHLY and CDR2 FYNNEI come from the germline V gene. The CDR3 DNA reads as TGTGCCGGGGGGGCGGCTAATGAAAAACTGTTTTTT. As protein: CAGGAANEKLFF. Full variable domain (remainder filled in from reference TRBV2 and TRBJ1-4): EPEVTQTPSHQVTQMGQEVILRCVPISNHLYFYWYRQILGQKVEFLVSFYNNEISEKSEIFDDQFSVERPDGSNFTLKIRSTKLEDSAMYFCAGGAANEKLFFGSGTQLSVL.

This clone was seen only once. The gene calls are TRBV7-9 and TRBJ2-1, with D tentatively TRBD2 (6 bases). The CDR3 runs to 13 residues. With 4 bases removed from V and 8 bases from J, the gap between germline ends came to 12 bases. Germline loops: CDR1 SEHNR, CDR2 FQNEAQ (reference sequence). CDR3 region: CASSSSSVHEQFF. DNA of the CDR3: TGTGCCAGCAGCTCCTCTAGCGTGCATGAGCAGTTCTTC.

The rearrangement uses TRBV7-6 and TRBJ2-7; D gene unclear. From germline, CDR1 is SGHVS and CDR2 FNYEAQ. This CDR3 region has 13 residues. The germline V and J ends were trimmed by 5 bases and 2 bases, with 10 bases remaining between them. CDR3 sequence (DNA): TGTGCCAGCAGCCTCAATAGAGCCTACGAGCAGTACTTC. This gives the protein CASSLNRAYEQYF.

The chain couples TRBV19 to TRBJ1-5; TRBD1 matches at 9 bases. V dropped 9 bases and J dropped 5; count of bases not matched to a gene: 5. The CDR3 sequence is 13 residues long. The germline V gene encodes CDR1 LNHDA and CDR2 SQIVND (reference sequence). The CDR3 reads CASTQGAYQPQHF. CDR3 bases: TGTGCCAGCACACAGGGGGCTTATCAGCCCCAGCATTTT.

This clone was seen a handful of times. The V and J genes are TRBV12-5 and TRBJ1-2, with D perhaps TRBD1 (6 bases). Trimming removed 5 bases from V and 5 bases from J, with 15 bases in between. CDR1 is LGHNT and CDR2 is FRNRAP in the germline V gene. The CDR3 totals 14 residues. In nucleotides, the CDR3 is TGTGCTAGTGGTCAAGACAGGCCGACTTATGGCTACACCTTC. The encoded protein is CASGQDRPTYGYTF.

The CDR3 DNA reads as TGTGCCACCACGCCTTCACTCGGTGGGAACACTGAAGCTTTCTTT. Translated, it gives CATTPSLGGNTEAFF. V is TRBV15 and J is TRBJ1-1; D is undetermined. The V end lost 7 bases, the J end lost 1 base, and 16 bases lay between the germline ends. CDR1 is LNHNV, CDR2 YYDKDF, per germline (reference sequence). This CDR3 is 15 amino acids long.

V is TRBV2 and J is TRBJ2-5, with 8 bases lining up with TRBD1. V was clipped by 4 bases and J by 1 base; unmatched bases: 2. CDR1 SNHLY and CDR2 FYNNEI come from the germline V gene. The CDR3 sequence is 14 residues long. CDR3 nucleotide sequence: TGTGCCAGCAGTGTTCAGGGGGCCCAAGAGACCCAGTACTTC. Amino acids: CASSVQGAQETQYF.

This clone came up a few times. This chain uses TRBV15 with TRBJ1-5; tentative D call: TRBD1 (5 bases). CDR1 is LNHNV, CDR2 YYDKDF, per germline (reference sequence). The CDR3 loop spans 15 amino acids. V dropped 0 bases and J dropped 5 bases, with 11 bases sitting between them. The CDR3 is CATSRDYVRDQPQHF. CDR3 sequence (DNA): TGTGCCACCAGCAGAGATTATGTCAGGGATCAGCCCCAGCATTTT.

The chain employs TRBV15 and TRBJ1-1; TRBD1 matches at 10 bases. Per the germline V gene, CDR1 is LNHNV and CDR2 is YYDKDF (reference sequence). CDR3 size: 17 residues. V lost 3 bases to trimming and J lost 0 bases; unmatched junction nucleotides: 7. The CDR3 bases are TGTGCCACCAGCAGTAACCCGGGACAGGGGTTGAACACTGAAGCTTTCTTT. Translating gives CATSSNPGQGLNTEAFF. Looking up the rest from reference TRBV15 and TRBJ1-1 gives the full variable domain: DAMVIQNPRYQVTQFGKPVTLSCSQTLNHNVMYWYQQKSSQAPKLLFHYYDKDFNNEADTPDNFQSRRPNTSFCFLDIRSPGLGDTAMYLCATSSNPGQGLNTEAFFGQGTRLTVV.

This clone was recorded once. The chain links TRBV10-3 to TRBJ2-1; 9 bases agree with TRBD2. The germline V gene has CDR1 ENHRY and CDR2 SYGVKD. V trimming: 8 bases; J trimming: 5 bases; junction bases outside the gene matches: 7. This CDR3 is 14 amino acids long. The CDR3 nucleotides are TGTGCCATCCAGGCGGGACTAGCTAACAATGAGCAGTTCTTC. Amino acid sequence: CAIQAGLANNEQFF.

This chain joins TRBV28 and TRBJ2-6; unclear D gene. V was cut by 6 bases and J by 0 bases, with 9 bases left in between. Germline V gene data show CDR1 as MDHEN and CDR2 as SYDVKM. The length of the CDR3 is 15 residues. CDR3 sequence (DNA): TGTGCCAGCAGGACACTGGGCTCTGGGGCCAACGTCCTGACTTTC. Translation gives CASRTLGSGANVLTF.

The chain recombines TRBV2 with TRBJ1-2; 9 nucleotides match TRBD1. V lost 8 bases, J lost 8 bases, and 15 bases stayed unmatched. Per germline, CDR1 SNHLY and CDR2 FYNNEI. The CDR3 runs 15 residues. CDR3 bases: TGTGCCAGCCCCCGCGGGACAGGGACACTTGAGGGCTACACCTTC. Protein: CASPRGTGTLEGYTF.

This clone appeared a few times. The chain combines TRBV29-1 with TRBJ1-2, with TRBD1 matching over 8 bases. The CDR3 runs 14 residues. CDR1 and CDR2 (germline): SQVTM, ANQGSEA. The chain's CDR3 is CSATGVSSGYGYTF. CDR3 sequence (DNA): TGCAGTGCGACAGGGGTGAGCTCGGGCTATGGCTACACCTTC. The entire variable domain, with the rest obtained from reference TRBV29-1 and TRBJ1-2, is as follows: SAVISQKPSRDICQRGTSLTIQCQVDSQVTMMFWYRQQPGQSLTLIATANQGSEATYESGFVIDKFPISRPNLTFSTLTVSNMSPEDSSIYLCSATGVSSGYGYTFGSGTRLTVV.